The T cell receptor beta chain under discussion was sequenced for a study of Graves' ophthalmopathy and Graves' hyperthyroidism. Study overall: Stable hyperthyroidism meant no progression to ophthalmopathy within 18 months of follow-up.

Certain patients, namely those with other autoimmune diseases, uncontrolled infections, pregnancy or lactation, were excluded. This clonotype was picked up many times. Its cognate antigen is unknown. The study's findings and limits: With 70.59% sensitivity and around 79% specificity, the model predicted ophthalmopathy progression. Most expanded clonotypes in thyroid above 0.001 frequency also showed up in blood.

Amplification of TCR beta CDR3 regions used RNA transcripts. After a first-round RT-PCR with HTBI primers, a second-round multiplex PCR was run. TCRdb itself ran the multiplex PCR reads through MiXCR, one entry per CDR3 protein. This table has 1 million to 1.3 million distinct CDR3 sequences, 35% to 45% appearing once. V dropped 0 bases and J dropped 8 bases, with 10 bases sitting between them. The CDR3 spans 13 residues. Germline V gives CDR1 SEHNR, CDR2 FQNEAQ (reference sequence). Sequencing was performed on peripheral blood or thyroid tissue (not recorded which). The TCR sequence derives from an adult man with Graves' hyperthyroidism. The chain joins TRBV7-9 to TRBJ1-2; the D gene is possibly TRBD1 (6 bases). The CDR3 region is CASSLADRNGYTF. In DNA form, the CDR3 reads TGTGCCAGCAGCTTAGCGGACAGAAACGGCTACACCTTC.